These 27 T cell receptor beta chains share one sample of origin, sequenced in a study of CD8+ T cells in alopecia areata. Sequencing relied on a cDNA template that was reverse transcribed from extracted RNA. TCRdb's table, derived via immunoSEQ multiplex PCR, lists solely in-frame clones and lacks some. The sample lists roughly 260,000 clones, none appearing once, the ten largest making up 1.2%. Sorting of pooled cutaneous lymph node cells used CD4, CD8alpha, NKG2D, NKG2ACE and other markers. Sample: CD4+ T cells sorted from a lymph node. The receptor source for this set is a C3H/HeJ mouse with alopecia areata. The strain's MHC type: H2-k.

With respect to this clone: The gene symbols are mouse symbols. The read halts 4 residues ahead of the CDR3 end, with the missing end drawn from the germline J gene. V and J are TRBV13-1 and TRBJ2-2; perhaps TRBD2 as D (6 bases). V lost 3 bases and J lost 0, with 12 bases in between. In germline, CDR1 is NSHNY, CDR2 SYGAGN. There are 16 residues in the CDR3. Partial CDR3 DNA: TGTGCCAGCAGTGGGCTGGGACTTGCAAACACCGGG. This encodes CASSGLGLANTG. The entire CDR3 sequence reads CASSGLGLANTGQLYF.

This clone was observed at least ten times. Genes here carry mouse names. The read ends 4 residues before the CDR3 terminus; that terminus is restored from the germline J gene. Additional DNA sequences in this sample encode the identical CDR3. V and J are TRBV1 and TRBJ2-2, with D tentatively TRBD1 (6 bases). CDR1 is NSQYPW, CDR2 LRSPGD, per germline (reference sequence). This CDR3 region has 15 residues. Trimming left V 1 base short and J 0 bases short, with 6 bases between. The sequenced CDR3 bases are TGCACCTGCAGTGCAGGGACAGCAAACACCGGG. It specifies CTCSAGTANTG. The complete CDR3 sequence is CTCSAGTANTGQLYF.

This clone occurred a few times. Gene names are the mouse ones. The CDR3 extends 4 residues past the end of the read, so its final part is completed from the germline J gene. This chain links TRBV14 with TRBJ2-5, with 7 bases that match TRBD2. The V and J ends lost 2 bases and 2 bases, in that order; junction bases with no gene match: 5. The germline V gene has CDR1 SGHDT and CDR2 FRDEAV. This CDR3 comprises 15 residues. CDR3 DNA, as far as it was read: TGTGCCAGCAGTTTATGGTCTGGGGGCCAAGAC. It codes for CASSLWSGGQD. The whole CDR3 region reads CASSLWSGGQDTQYF.

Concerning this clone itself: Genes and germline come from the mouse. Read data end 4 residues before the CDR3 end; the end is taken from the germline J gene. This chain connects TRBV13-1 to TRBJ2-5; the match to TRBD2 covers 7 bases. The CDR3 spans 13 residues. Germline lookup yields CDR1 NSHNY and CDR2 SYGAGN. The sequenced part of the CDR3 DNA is TGTGCCAGCAGTGCTGGGGGAAGAGAC. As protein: CASSAGGRD. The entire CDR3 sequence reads CASSAGGRDTQYF.

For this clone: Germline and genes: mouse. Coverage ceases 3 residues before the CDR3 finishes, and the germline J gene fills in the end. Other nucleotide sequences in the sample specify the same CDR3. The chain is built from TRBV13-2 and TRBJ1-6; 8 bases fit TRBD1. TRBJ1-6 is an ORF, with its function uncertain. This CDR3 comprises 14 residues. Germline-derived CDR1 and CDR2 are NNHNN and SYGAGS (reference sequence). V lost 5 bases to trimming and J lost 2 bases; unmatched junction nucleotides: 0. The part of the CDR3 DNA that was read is TGTGCCAGCGGGGACAGGGCCTATAATTCGCCC. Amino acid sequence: CASGDRAYNSP. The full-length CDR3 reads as CASGDRAYNSPLYF.

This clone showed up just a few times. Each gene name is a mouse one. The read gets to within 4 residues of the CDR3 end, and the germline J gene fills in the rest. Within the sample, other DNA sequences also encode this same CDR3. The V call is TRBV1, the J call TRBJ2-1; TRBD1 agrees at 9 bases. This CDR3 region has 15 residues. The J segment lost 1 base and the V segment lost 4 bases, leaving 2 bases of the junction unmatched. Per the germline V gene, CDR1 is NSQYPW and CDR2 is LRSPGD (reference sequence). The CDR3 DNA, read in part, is TGCACCTGCAGTGTCGGACAGGGGAACTATGCT. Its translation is CTCSVGQGNYA. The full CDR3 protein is CTCSVGQGNYAEQFF.

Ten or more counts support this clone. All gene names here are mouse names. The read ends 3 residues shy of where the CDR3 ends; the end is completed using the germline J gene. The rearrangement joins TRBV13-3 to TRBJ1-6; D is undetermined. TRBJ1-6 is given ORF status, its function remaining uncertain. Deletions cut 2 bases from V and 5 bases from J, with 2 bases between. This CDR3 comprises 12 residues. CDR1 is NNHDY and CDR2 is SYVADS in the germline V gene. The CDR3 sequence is CASSEDNSPLYF. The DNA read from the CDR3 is TGTGCCAGCAGTGAAGATAATTCGCCC.

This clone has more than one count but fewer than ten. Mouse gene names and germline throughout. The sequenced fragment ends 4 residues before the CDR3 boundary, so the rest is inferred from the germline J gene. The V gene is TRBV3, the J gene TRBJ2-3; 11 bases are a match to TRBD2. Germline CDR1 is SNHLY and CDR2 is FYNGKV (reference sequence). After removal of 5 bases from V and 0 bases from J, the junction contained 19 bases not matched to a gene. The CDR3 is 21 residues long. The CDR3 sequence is CASSVDKTGGGDGDSAETLYF. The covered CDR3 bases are TGTGCCAGCAGCGTTGACAAGACTGGGGGGGGCGATGGGGACAGTGCAGAA. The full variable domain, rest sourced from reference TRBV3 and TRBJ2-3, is GPKVLQIPSHQIIDMGQMVTLNCDPVSNHLYFYWYKQILGQQMEFLVNFYNGKVMEKSKLFKDQFSVERPDGSYFTLKIQPTALEDSAVYFCASSVDKTGGGDGDSAETLYFGSGTRLTVL.

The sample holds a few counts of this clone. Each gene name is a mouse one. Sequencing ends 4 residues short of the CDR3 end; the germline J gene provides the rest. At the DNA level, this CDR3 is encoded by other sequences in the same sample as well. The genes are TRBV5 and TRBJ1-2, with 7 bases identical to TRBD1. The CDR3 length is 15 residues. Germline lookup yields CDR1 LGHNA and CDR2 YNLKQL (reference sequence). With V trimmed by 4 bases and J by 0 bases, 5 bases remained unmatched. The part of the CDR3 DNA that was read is TGTGCCAGCAGCCCCTCCGGGACAGCAAACTCC. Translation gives CASSPSGTANS. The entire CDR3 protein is CASSPSGTANSDYTF.

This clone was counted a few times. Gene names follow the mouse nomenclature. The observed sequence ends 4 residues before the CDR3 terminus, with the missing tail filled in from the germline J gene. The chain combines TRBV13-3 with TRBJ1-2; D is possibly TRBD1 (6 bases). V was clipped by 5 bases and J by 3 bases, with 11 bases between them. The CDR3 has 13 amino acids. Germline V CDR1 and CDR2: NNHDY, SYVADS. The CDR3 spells CASRPSGDSDYTF. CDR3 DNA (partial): TGTGCCAGCAGGCCTTCAGGGGACTCC.

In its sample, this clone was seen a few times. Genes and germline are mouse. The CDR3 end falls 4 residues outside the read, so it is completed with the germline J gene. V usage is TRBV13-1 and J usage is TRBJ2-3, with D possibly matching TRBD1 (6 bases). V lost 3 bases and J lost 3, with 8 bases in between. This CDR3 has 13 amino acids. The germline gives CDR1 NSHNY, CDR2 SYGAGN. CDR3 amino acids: CASSGDKAETLYF. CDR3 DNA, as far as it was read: TGTGCCAGCAGTGGGGACAAAGCAGAA.

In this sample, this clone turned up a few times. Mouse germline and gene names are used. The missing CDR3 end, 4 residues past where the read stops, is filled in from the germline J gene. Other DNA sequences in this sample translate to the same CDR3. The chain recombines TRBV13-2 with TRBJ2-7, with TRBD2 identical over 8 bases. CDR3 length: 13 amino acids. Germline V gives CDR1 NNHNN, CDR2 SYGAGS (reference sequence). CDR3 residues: CASGDAWGDEQYF. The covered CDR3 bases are TGTGCCAGCGGTGATGCCTGGGGGGAT.

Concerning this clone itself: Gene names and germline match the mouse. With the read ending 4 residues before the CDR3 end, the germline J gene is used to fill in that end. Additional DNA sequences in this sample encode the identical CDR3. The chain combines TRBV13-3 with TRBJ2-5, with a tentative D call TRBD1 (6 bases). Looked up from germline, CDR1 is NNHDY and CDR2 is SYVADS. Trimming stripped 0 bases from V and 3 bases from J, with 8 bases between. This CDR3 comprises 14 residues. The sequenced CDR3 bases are TGTGCCAGCAGTGATGACAGGGTACAAGAC. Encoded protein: CASSDDRVQD. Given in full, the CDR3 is CASSDDRVQDTQYF.

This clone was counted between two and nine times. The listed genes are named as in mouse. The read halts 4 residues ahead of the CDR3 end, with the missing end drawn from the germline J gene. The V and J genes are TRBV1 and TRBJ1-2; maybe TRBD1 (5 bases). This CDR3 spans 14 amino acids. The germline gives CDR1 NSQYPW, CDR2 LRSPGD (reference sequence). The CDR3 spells CTCSADLGLGDYTF. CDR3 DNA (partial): TGCACCTGCAGTGCAGATCTGGGACTTGGC. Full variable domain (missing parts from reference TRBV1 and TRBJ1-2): VTLLEQNPRWRLVPRGQAVNLRCILKNSQYPWMSWYQQDLQKQLQWLFTLRSPGDKEVKSLPGADYLATRVTDTELRLQVANMSQGRTLYCTCSADLGLGDYTFGSGTRLLVI.

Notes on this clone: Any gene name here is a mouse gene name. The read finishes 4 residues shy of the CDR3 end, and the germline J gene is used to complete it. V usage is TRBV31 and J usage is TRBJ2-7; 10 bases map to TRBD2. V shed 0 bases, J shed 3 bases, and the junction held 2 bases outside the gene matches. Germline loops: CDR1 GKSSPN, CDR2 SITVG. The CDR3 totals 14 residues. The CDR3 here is CAWSLGLGDYEQYF. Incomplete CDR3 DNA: TGTGCCTGGAGTCTAGGACTGGGGGACTAT.

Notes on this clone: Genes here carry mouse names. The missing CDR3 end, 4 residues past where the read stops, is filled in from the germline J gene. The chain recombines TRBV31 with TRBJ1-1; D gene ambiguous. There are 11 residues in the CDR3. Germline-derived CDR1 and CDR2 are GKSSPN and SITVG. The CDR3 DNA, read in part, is TGTGCCTGGAGTCTAGTAGGA. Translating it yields CAWSLVG. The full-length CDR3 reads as CAWSLVGEVFF.

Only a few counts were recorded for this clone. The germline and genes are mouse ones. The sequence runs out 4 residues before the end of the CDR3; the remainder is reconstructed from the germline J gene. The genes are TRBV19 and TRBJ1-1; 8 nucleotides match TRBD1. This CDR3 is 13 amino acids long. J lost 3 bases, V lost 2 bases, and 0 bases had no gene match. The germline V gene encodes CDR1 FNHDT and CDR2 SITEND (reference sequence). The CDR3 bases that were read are TGTGCCAGCAGTATGACAGGGGACACA. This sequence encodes CASSMTGDT. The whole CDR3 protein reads CASSMTGDTEVFF.

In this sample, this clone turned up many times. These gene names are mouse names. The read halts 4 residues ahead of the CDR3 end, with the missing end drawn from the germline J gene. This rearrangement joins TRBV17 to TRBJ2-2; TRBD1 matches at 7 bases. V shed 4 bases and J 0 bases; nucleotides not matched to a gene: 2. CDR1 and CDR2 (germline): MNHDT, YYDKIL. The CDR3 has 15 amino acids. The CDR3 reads CASSIQGANTGQLYF. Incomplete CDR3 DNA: TGTGCTAGCAGTATCCAGGGGGCAAACACCGGG.

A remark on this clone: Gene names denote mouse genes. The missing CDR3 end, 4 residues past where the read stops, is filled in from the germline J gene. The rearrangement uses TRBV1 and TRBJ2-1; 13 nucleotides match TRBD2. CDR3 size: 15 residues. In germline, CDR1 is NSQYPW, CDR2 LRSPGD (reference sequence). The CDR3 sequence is CTCSTGLGGLAEQFF. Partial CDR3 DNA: TGCACCTGCAGTACCGGACTGGGGGGGCTGGCT.

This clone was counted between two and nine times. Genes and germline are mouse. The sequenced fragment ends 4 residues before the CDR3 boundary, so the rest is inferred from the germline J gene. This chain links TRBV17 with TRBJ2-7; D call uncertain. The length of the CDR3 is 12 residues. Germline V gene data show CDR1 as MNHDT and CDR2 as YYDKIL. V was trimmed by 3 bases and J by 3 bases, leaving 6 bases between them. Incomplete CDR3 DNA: TGTGCTAGCAGTAGTCTGGTCTAT. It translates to CASSSLVY. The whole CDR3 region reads CASSSLVYEQYF.

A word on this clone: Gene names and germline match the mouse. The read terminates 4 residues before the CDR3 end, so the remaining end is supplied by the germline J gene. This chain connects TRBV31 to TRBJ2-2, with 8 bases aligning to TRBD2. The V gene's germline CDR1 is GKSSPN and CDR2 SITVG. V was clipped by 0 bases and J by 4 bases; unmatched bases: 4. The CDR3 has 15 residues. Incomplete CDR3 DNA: TGTGCCTGGAGTCTACGGGGGGGGCCCACCGGG. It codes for CAWSLRGGPTG. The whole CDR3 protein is CAWSLRGGPTGQLYF.

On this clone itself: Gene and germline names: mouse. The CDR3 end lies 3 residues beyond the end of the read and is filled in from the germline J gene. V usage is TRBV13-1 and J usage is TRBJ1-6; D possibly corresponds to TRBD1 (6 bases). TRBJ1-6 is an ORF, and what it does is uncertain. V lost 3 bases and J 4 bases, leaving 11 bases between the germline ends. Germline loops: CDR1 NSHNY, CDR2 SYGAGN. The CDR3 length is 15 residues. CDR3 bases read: TGTGCCAGCAGTGCCCGGGACAATTATAATTCGCCC. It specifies CASSARDNYNSP. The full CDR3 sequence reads CASSARDNYNSPLYF.

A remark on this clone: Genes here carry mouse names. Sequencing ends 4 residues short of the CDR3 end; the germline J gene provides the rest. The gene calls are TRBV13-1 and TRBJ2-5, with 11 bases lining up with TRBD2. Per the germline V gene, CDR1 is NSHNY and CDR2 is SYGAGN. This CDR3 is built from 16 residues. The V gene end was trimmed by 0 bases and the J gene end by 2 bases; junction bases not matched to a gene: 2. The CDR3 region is CASSDAGLGGQDTQYF. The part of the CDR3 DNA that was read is TGTGCCAGCAGTGATGCAGGACTGGGGGGCCAAGAC.

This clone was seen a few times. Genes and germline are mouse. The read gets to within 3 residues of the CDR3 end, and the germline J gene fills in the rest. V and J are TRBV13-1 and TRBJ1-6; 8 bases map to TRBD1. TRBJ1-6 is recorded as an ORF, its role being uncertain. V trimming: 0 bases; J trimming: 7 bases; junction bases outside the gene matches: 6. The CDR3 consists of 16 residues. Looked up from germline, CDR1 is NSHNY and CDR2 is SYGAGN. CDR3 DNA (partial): TGTGCCAGCAGTGATGCTCAGGGGGCGCGGAATTCGCCC. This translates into CASSDAQGARNSP. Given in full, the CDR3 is CASSDAQGARNSPLYF.

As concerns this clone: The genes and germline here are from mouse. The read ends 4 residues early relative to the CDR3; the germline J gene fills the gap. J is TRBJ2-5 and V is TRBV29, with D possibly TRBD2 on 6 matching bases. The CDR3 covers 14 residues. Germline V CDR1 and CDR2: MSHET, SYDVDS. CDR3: CASSPGRWGDTQYF. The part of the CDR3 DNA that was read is TGTGCTAGCAGTCCCGGGAGATGGGGGGAC.

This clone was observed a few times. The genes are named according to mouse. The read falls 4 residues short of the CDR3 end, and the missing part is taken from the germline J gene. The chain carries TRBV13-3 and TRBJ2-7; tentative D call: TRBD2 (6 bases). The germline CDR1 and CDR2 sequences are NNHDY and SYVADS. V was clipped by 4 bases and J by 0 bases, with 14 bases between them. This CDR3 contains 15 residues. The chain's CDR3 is CASSPLGRSSYEQYF. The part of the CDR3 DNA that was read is TGTGCCAGCAGTCCACTGGGAAGGAGCTCCTAT.

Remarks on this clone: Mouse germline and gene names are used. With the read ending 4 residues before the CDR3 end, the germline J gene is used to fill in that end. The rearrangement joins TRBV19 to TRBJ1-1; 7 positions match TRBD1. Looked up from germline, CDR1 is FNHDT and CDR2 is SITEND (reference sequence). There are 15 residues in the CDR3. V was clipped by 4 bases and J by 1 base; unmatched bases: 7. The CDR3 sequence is CASSRPGQINTEVFF. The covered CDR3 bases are TGTGCCAGCAGTCGACCGGGACAGATAAACACA.